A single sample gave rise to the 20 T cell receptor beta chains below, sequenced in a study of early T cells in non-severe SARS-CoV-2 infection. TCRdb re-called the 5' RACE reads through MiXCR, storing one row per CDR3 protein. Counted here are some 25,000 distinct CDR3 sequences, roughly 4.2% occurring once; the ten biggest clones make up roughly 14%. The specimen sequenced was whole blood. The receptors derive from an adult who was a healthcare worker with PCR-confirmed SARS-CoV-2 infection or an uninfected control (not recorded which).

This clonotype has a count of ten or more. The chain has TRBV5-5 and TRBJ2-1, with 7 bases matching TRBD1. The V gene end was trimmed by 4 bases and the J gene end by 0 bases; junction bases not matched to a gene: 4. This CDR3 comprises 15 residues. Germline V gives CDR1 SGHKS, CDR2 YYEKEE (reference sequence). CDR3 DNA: TGTGCCAGCAGCAGCACAGGGGCCTCCTACAATGAGCAGTTCTTC. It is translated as CASSSTGASYNEQFF.

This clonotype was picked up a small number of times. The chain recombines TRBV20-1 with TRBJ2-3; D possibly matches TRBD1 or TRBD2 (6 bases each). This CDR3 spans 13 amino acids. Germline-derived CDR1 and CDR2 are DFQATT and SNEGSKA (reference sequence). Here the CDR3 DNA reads TGCAGCTCCTCCTGGAGGGGGACAGATACGCAGTATTTT. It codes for CSSSWRGTDTQYF.

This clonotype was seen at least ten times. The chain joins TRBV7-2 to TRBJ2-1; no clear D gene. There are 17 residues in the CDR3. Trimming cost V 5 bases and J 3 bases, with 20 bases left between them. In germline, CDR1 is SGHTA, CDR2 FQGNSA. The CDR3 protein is CASSPHFAPAFYNEQFF. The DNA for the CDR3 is TGTGCCAGCAGCCCCCACTTCGCGCCGGCGTTCTACAATGAGCAGTTCTTC.

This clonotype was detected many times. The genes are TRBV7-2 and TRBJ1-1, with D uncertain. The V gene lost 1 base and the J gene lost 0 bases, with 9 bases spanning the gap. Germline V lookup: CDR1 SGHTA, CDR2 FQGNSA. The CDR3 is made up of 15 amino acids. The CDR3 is CASSLVLGMNTEAFF. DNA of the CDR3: TGTGCCAGCAGCTTAGTACTTGGCATGAACACTGAAGCTTTCTTT.

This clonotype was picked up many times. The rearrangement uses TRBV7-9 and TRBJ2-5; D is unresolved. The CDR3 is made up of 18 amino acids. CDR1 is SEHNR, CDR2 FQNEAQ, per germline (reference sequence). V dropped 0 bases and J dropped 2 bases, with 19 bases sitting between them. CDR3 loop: CASSLAVESGRTQETQYF. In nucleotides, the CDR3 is TGTGCCAGCAGCTTAGCGGTTGAATCCGGACGAACTCAAGAGACCCAGTACTTC. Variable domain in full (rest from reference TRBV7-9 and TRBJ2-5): DTGVSQNPRHKITKRGQNVTFRCDPISEHNRLYWYRQTLGQGPEFLTYFQNEAQLEKSRLLSDRFSAERPKGSFSTLEIQRTEQGDSAMYLCASSLAVESGRTQETQYFGPGTRLLVL.

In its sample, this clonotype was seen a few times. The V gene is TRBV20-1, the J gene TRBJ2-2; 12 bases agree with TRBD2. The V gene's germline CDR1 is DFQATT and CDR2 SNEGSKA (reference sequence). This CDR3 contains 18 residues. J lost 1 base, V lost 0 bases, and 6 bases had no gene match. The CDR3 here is CSARDLTSGGRNTGELFF. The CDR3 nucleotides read TGCAGTGCTAGAGATCTAACTAGCGGGGGGCGGAACACCGGGGAGCTGTTTTTT.

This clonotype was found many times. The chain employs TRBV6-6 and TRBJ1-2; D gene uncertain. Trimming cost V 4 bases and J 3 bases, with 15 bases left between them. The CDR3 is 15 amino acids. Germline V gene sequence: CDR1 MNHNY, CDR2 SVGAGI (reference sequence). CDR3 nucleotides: TGTGCCAGCAGTTCACGCCAGCTTACAGACTATGGCTACACCTTC. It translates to CASSSRQLTDYGYTF.

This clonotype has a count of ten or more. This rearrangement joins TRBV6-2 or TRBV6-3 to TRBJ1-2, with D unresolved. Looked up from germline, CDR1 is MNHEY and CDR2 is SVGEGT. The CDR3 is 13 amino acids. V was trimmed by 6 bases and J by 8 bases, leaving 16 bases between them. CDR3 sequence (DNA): TGTGCCAGCAGCCCTTCTACCGGGTCCGGCTACACCTTC. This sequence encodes CASSPSTGSGYTF.

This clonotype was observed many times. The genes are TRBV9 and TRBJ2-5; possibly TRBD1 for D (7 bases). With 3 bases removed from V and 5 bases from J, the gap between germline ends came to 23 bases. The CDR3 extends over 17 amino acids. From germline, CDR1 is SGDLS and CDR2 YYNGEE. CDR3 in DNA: TGTGCCAGCAGCGCCTGGACAGGTCTCCTTGGAGGGGAGACCCAGTACTTC. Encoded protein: CASSAWTGLLGGETQYF.

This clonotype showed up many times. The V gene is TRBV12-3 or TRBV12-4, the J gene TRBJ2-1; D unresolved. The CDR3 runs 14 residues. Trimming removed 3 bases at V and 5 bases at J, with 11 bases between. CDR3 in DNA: TGTGCCAGCAGTTTGTCAACTGGGAACAATGAGCAGTTCTTC. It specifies CASSLSTGNNEQFF.

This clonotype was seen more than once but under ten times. This CDR3 reads CASSLGPQRPGNTIYF. CDR3 nucleotide sequence: TGTGCCAGCAGCTTAGGACCCCAGAGACCTGGAAACACCATATATTTT. This sequence joins TRBV11-3 and TRBJ1-3, with D unclear. Germline V lookup: CDR1 SGHNT, CDR2 YENEEA. Trimming took off 1 base at V and 2 bases at J, with 12 bases between the two ends. There are 16 residues in the CDR3. Full variable domain (missing parts from reference TRBV11-3 and TRBJ1-3): EAGVVQSPRYKIIEKKQPVAFWCNPISGHNTLYWYLQNLGQGPELLIRYENEEAVDDSQLPKDRFSAERLKGVDSTLKIQPAELGDSAVYLCASSLGPQRPGNTIYFGEGSWLTVV.

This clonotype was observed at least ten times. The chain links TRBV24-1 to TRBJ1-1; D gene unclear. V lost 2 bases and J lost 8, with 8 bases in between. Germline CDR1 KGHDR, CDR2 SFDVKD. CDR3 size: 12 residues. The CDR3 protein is CATSDSGYEAFF. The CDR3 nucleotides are TGTGCCACCAGTGATTCAGGTTACGAAGCTTTCTTT.

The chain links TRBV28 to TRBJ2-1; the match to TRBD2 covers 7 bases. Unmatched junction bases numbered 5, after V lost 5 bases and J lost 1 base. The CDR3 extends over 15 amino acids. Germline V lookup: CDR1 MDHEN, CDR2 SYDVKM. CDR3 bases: TGTGCCAGCAGTCGAGCCGGGGGGTCCTACAATGAGCAGTTCTTC. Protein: CASSRAGGSYNEQFF.

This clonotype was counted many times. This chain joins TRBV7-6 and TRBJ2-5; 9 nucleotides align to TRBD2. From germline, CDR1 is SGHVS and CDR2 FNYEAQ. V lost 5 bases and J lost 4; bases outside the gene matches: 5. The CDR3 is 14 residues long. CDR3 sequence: CASSPTSGRETQYF. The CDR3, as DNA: TGTGCCAGCAGCCCGACTAGCGGCAGAGAGACCCAGTACTTC.

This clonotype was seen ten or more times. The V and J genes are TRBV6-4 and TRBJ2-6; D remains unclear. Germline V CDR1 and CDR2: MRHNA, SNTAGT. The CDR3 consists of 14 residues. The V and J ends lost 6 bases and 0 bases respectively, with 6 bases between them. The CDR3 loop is CASRAYSGANVLTF. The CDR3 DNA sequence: TGTGCCAGCAGAGCTTACTCTGGGGCCAACGTCCTGACTTTC.

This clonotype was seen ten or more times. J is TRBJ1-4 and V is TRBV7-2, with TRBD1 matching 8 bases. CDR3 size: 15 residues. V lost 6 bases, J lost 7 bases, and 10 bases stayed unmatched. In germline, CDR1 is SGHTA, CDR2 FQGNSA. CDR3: CASRPGQGGSEKLFF. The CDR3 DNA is TGTGCCAGCAGGCCAGGACAGGGAGGGAGTGAAAAACTGTTTTTT.

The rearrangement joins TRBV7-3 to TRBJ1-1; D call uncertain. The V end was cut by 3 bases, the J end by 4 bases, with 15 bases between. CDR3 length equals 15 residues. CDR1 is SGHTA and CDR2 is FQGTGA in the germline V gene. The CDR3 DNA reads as TGTGCCAGCAGCTTGTCCGGGCTCGGTGTCACTGAAGCTTTCTTT. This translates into CASSLSGLGVTEAFF.

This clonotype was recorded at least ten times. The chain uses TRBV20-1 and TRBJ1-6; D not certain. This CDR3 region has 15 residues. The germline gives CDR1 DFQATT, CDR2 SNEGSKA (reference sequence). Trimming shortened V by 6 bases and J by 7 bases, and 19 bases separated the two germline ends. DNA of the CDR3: TGCAGTGCCGGGCCGCTGGACTTTCCGAATTCACCCCTCCACTTT. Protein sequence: CSAGPLDFPNSPLHF.

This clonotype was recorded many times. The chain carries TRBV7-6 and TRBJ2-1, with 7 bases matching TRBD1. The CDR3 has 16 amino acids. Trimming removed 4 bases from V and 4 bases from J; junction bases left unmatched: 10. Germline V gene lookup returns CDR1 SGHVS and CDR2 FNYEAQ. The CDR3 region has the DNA TGTGCCAGCAGCTCAATCCGGGACAGAACTTACAATGAGCAGTTCTTC. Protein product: CASSSIRDRTYNEQFF. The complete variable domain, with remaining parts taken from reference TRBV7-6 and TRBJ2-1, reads GAGVSQSPRYKVTKRGQDVALRCDPISGHVSLYWYRQALGQGPEFLTYFNYEAQQDKSGLPNDRFSAERPEGSISTLTIQRTEQRDSAMYRCASSSIRDRTYNEQFFGPGTRLTVL.

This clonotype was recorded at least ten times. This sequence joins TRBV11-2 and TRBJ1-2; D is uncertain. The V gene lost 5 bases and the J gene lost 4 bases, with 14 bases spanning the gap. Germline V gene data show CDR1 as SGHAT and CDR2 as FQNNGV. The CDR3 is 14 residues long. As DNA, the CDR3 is TGTGCCAGCAGCGTTGACTCGATCATCTATGGCTACACCTTC. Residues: CASSVDSIIYGYTF.